This TCR beta chain is drawn from a study of T cells in Graves' hyperthyroidism and ophthalmopathy. Lactation, pregnancy, other autoimmune disease or uncontrolled infection led to exclusion of patients. Trimming cost V 3 bases and J 2 bases, with 14 bases left between them. CDR3 length: 17 amino acids. Comment on this clonotype: Its antigen is not known.

Overall study results and limits: In the analysis, a 13 V-J model separated ophthalmopathy from stable hyperthyroidism. Ophthalmopathy was model-predicted a median roughly six months pre-onset.

The source material, RNA transcripts, was used to amplify TCR beta CDR3 regions. Carried out on the TCR CDR3, a first-round RT-PCR used the HTBI primer set. Using its own MiXCR run on the multiplex PCR reads, TCRdb lists one record per CDR3 protein. Among roughly 500,000 distinct CDR3 sequences listed, 46% were seen once. This rearrangement joins TRBV12-3 or TRBV12-4 to TRBJ2-6; D may correspond to TRBD1 or TRBD2 (5 bases each). Specimen: peripheral blood or thyroid tissue (not recorded which). The clonotype originates from an adult woman with Graves' disease, either hyperthyroidism or ophthalmopathy (not recorded which). DNA of the CDR3: TGTGCCAGCAGTTTCGGGGCTAGTCTGGCTGGGGCCAACGTCCTGACTTTC. As protein: CASSFGASLAGANVLTF.